This T cell receptor beta chain emerged from a study of blood T cell repertoires in COVID-19. Study background: Acute-phase and convalescent COVID-19 samples originated in the United States, Italy and Spain. From T cells, B-cell-depleted T cells, or PBMCs came the material, which was cDNA or gDNA.

In the study's own analysis: Estimates of nucleated cell counts were drawn from the amplification of reference gene primers. TCRdb keeps only in-frame clones here, not all; method: immunoSEQ multiplex PCR. V, J and clone size are taken as reported in that table, and D and trimming were inferred from the DNA itself. The sample contains hundreds of thousands of clones, approximately 88% of which appear only once. Seattle's enrolled individuals joined amid active infection and were then monitored longitudinally. Sequenced: peripheral blood. This sequence originates from a woman aged 25-40 years with COVID-19, enrolled during active disease.

The CDR3 sequence is CASTPRGGQTDTQYF. The CDR3 DNA reads as TGTGCCAGCACACCACGGGGGGGCCAGACAGATACGCAGTATTTT. V is TRBV21-1 and J is TRBJ2-3; no DNA check was done on the table's D call, TRBD2. TRBV21-1 is designated a pseudogene. The length of the CDR3 is 15 residues.